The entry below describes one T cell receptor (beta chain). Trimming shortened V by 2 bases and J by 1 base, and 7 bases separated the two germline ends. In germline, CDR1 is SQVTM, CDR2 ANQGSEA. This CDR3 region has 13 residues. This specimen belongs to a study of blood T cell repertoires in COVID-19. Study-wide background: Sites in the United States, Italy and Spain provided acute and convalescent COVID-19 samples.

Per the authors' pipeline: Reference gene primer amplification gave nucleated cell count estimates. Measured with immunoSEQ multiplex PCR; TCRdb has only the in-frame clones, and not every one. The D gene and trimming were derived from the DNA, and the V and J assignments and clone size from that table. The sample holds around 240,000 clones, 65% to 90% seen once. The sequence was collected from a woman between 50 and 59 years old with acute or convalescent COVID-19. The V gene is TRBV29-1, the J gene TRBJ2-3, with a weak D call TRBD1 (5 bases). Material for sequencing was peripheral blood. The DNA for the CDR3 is TGCAGCGTTGAAAAACAGGGCACAGATACGCAGTATTTT. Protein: CSVEKQGTDTQYF.